A single sample gave rise to the 22 T cell receptor beta chains below, sequenced in a study of kidney transplant recipient with SARS-CoV-2 infection. TCRdb processed the reads anew with MiXCR; each CDR3 protein has one entry. The sample yields fewer than 250,000 distinct CDR3 sequences, more than 25% seen once. Sequencing used a blood sample, obtained at baseline and between days 110 and 120 from a kidney transplant recipient. The source of these receptors is a male patient in his thirties who had COVID-19 and was a kidney transplant recipient. Some T cells may be the graft donor's.

V and J are TRBV5-1 and TRBJ2-7, with 11 positions matching TRBD1. V was clipped by 2 bases and J by 2 bases; unmatched bases: 3. The germline V gene has CDR1 SGHRS and CDR2 YFSETQ. The CDR3 extends over 15 amino acids. The CDR3 loop reads CASSLGGQGAYEQYF. The CDR3 coding sequence is TGCGCCAGCAGCTTAGGGGGACAGGGGGCCTACGAGCAGTACTTC.

In this sample, this clonotype turned up many times. V is TRBV5-6 and J is TRBJ1-5, with no clear D. Germline V gene lookup returns CDR1 SGHDT and CDR2 YYEEEE. This CDR3 comprises 15 residues. Trimming removed 1 base at V and 5 bases at J, with 13 bases between. Here the CDR3 reads CASSLMAQPDQPQHF. The CDR3 DNA reads as TGTGCCAGCAGCTTGATGGCGCAGCCGGATCAGCCCCAGCATTTT.

At least ten counts were recorded for this clonotype. The chain uses TRBV11-3 and TRBJ1-2; D remains unclear. The germline gives CDR1 SGHNT, CDR2 YENEEA. Trimming stripped 0 bases from V and 4 bases from J, with 6 bases between. CDR3 length: 13 amino acids. The chain's CDR3 is CASSLDRSYGYTF. The CDR3 bases are TGTGCCAGCAGCTTAGACCGAAGCTATGGCTACACCTTC.

With regard to this clonotype: Without the conserved terminal phenylalanine or tryptophan, this CDR3 likely stems from a read error. The V gene is TRBV12-5, the J gene TRBJ1-2; D possibly corresponds to TRBD1 (5 bases). Germline V gives CDR1 LGHNT, CDR2 FRNRAP. This CDR3 comprises 17 residues. CDR3 protein: CAGGSRSLQGKTYGYTS. The DNA of the CDR3 is TGTGCTGGTGGTAGCCGTAGTTTGCAGGGAAAGACCTATGGCTACACCTCC.

This clonotype was detected ten times or more. The rearrangement joins TRBV11-2 to TRBJ1-2; D remains ambiguous. The CDR3 is 17 residues long. With 5 bases removed from V and 4 bases from J, the gap between germline ends came to 23 bases. Germline loops: CDR1 SGHAT, CDR2 FQNNGV. For the CDR3, the DNA is TGTGCCAGCAGCGCACCCTCAACAAGCAGAAAGACCTATGGCTACACCTTC. It translates to CASSAPSTSRKTYGYTF.

Concerning this clonotype itself: Given a much more abundant clone one base away, this may be a read error. This chain joins TRBV3-1 and TRBJ2-1; D is uncertain. The CDR3 length is 15 residues. Germline V gene data show CDR1 as LGHDT and CDR2 as YNNKEL (reference sequence). The CDR3 protein is CASSQGAQSYNERFF. Here the CDR3 DNA reads TGTGCCAGCAGCCAAGGGGCCCAATCCTACAATGAGCGGTTCTTC.

This clonotype was seen at least ten times. The rearrangement joins TRBV18 to TRBJ1-1, with no clear D. Germline V gene lookup returns CDR1 KGHSH and CDR2 LQKENI. The CDR3 sequence is 13 residues long. V shed 3 bases and J shed 7 bases, with 12 bases lying between them. CDR3 amino acids: CASSPATHIEAFF. The CDR3 region has the DNA TGTGCCAGCTCACCCGCAACACACATTGAAGCTTTCTTT. Full variable domain (missing parts from reference TRBV18 and TRBJ1-1): NAGVMQNPRHLVRRRGQEARLRCSPMKGHSHVYWYRQLPEEGLKFMVYLQKENIIDESGMPKERFSAEFPKEGPSILRIQQVVRGDSAAYFCASSPATHIEAFFGQGTRLTVV.

This clonotype has ten or more counts. The chain carries TRBV9 and TRBJ2-7; no reliable D call. The V and J ends lost 0 bases and 6 bases respectively, with 10 bases between them. Germline V gives CDR1 SGDLS, CDR2 YYNGEE. The CDR3 sequence is 13 residues long. The CDR3 loop reads CASSVDLSGEQYF. For the CDR3, the DNA is TGTGCCAGCAGCGTAGATTTATCTGGCGAGCAGTACTTC.

As regards this clonotype: This may be a read error, as it is one base from a much larger clone. The chain has TRBV2 and TRBJ2-7; 9 bases fit TRBD1. Germline CDR1 is SNHLY and CDR2 is FYNNEI. CDR3 size: 14 residues. The CDR3: CASNGDREGETQCF. The CDR3, as DNA: TGTGCCAGCAACGGGGACAGGGAGGGAGAGACCCAGTGCTTC.

This clonotype was found many times. J is TRBJ2-7 and V is TRBV11-2; D is perhaps TRBD1 (5 bases). CDR1 is SGHAT and CDR2 is FQNNGV in the germline V gene. Trimming took off 4 bases at V and 10 bases at J, with 11 bases between the two ends. The CDR3 covers 11 residues. CDR3 region: CASSSGRDQYF. In nucleotides, the CDR3 is TGTGCCAGCAGCTCCGGCAGGGATCAGTACTTC. The full variable domain, its missing parts supplied by reference TRBV11-2 and TRBJ2-7, is EAGVAQSPRYKIIEKRQSVAFWCNPISGHATLYWYQQILGQGPKLLIQFQNNGVVDDSQLPKDRFSAERLKGVDSTLKIQPAKLEDSAVYLCASSSGRDQYFGPGTRLTVT.

This sequence joins TRBV4-1 and TRBJ2-3; possibly TRBD2 for D (6 bases). V was pared by 4 bases and J by 3 bases, with 14 bases between. CDR3 length equals 15 residues. Germline V lookup: CDR1 MGHRA, CDR2 YSYEKL. CDR3 bases: TGCGCCAGCAGCCCAAGGCGAGGAGGGACAGATACGCAGTATTTT. Amino acid sequence: CASSPRRGGTDTQYF.

This clonotype was recorded at least ten times. The chain couples TRBV3-1 to TRBJ1-4; D not certain. The CDR3 runs to 14 residues. V lost 4 bases and J 1 base, leaving 7 bases between the germline ends. Per the germline V gene, CDR1 is LGHDT and CDR2 is YNNKEL (reference sequence). DNA for the CDR3: TGTGCCAGCAGCCTCGACCAAACTAATGAAAAACTGTTTTTT. It yields the protein CASSLDQTNEKLFF.

Comment on this clonotype: This may be a read error: a much more frequent sequence differs by one nucleotide. The V call is TRBV7-6, the J call TRBJ2-2, with a tentative D call TRBD1 (5 bases). The V end lost 5 bases, the J end lost 6 bases, and 10 bases lay between the germline ends. CDR1 and CDR2 (germline): SGHVS, FNYEAQ. This CDR3 contains 13 residues. CDR3 sequence (DNA): TGTGCCAGCAGCATACAGGAACCCGGGGAGCTGTTTTTT. The encoded protein is CASSIQEPGELFF.

This clonotype was seen repeatedly, ten times or more. The V call is TRBV28, the J call TRBJ1-1; D remains unclear. Per germline, CDR1 MDHEN and CDR2 SYDVKM. V lost 6 bases and J 4 bases, leaving 12 bases between the germline ends. The CDR3 has 13 amino acids. CDR3: CASRGPLGTEAFF. As DNA, the CDR3 is TGTGCCAGCAGGGGCCCTTTGGGCACTGAAGCTTTCTTT.

To note about this clonotype: With a much larger clone just one base away, this may be a read error. The chain links TRBV6-5 to TRBJ1-2; D not certain. CDR3 size: 17 residues. Germline V lookup: CDR1 MNHEY, CDR2 SVGAGI. The CDR3: CASSPKRECRKTYGYIF. The CDR3 coding sequence is TGTGCCAGCAGTCCCAAAAGGGAATGTAGAAAGACCTATGGCTACATCTTC.

The table lists this clonotype with many counts. The chain is built from TRBV15 and TRBJ2-7, with D possibly called TRBD1 or TRBD2 (5 bases each). Germline CDR1 LNHNV, CDR2 YYDKDF (reference sequence). The CDR3 consists of 16 residues. V was pared by 3 bases and J by 4 bases, with 19 bases between. The CDR3 loop reads CATSSPGAKARYEQYF. In nucleotides, the CDR3 is TGTGCCACCAGCAGTCCCGGGGCAAAAGCAAGGTACGAGCAGTACTTC.

There are many counts of this clonotype. The V and J genes are TRBV7-8 and TRBJ1-2; D ambiguous. The ends were cut back, 4 bases at V and 4 bases at J, with 22 bases in the middle. CDR3 length equals 17 residues. Germline V gene lookup returns CDR1 SGHVS and CDR2 FQNEAQ. The chain's CDR3 is CASSCYKFTRKTYGYTF. The CDR3 DNA reads TGTGCCAGCAGCTGTTACAAGTTTACCCGAAAGACCTATGGCTACACCTTC. The full variable domain, with the rest looked up from reference TRBV7-8 and TRBJ1-2, is GAGVSQSPRYKVAKRGQDVALRCDPISGHVSLFWYQQALGQGPEFLTYFQNEAQLDKSGLPSDRFFAERPEGSVSTLKIQRTQQEDSAVYLCASSCYKFTRKTYGYTFGSGTRLTVV.

This clonotype was seen at least ten times. The V and J genes are TRBV12-3 or TRBV12-4 and TRBJ2-7; D not certain. The length of the CDR3 is 13 residues. Trimming removed 1 base from V and 6 bases from J, with 10 bases in between. In DNA form, the CDR3 reads TGTGCCAGCAGTTTAGGGGTTATGGGCGAGCAGTACTTC. As protein: CASSLGVMGEQYF.

This clonotype was detected only once. A much larger clone lies one base from this, so it may be a read error. Lacking the conserved final phenylalanine or tryptophan, this CDR3 likely reflects a read error. The V and J genes are TRBV6-6 and TRBJ2-7, with D possibly being TRBD1 (5 bases). The CDR3 spans 15 residues. The germline CDR1 and CDR2 sequences are MNHNY and SVGAGI (reference sequence). V lost 5 bases to trimming and J lost 3 bases, with 17 bases between them. The CDR3 DNA follows: TGTGCCAGCAGTGAAATGTGGCAGGGTGGCTACGAGCAGTACCTC. Encoded protein: CASSEMWQGGYEQYL.

In its sample, this clonotype was seen many times. V usage is TRBV5-1 and J usage is TRBJ1-2; maybe TRBD1 (5 bases). The CDR3 consists of 13 residues. The V gene's germline CDR1 is SGHRS and CDR2 YFSETQ. Trimming shortened V by 5 bases and J by 3 bases, and 11 bases separated the two germline ends. CDR3 in amino acids: CASSLGEYYGYTF. The DNA of the CDR3 is TGCGCCAGCAGTTTAGGGGAGTACTATGGCTACACCTTC.

The table lists this clonotype with many counts. This chain joins TRBV6-4 and TRBJ1-2; D is undetermined. The V end was cut by 5 bases, the J end by 4 bases, with 23 bases between. This CDR3 contains 17 residues. Germline V lookup: CDR1 MRHNA, CDR2 SNTAGT. CDR3 sequence (DNA): TGTGCCAGCAGTCGGTGCGCCTCACACGGAAAGACCTATGGCTACACCTTC. Its translation: CASSRCASHGKTYGYTF.

This clonotype was picked up many times. This chain links TRBV4-3 with TRBJ1-2; no definite D call. Germline CDR1 LGHNA, CDR2 YSLEER. Trimming pared 5 bases from V and 4 bases from J, leaving 23 bases between. The CDR3 has 17 residues. This CDR3 reads CASSNALGRRKTYGYTF. DNA of the CDR3: TGCGCCAGCAGCAATGCTCTAGGACGTCGAAAGACCTATGGCTACACCTTC.